This T cell receptor (beta chain) stems from a study of naive and memory T cell subsets. Study-wide findings and caveats: TCR transcript changes with activation or differentiation may affect this RNA method.

With respect to this clonotype: Its antigen is unknown.

Adult healthy volunteers gave 2.5 ml peripheral blood for whole-blood RNA. A UMI-containing oligonucleotide was joined by 3' ligation to the TCR cDNA template. Reverse transcription used DNase-treated unsorted total RNA, aiming for roughly 1 to 1,100 ng. Blood and skin TCR RNA was reverse transcribed with alpha and beta constant primers. The SP2 primer and nested alpha and beta constant region primers amplified ligated cDNA in four rounds. TCRdb re-called the 5' RACE reads with MiXCR, one entry per CDR3 protein. The table records about 25,000 distinct CDR3 sequences, less than 25% of them present only once. Germline V CDR1 and CDR2: SQVTM, ANQGSEA. The CDR3 has 14 amino acids. J gave up 7 bases and V 5 bases, and 10 bases lay outside the gene matches.

The sequence came from a female donor in good health. The chain is built from TRBV29-1 and TRBJ2-2; 7 bases match TRBD1. CDR3 loop: CSVSQGTHNGELFF. CDR3 in DNA: TGCAGCGTTTCACAGGGGACACACAACGGGGAGCTGTTTTTT.